Below are 20 T cell receptor beta chains sequenced from a single sample in a study of T cell changes during pregnancy in multiple sclerosis. Clones were read by immunoSEQ multiplex PCR, and TCRdb kept only the in-frame ones, dropping some. The top ten hold under 9.5% of the sample, which has about 28,000 clones, approximately 81% seen once. The sequencing here drew on CD8+ T cells from peripheral blood mononuclear cells, taken after pregnancy. These receptors came from a female donor with multiple sclerosis, enrolled in a pregnancy study.

The J gene is TRBJ1-2, the V gene TRBV6-5; possibly TRBD1 for D (5 bases). The CDR3 loop spans 16 amino acids. Trimming took off 0 bases at V and 2 bases at J, with 13 bases between the two ends. CDR1 and CDR2 from the germline V gene are MNHEY and SVGAGI. CDR3 DNA sequence: TGTGCCAGCAGTTACTCCGAAGGGGTAGTGAACTATGGCTACACCTTC. It translates to CASSYSEGVVNYGYTF.

The V gene is TRBV5-5, the J gene TRBJ2-7, with 7 bases matching TRBD1. J was trimmed by 5 bases and V by 2 bases; bases with no gene match: 4. The germline V gene has CDR1 SGHKS and CDR2 YYEKEE (reference sequence). The CDR3 spans 13 residues. CDR3 amino acids: CASSLQGLNEQYF. The CDR3 bases are TGTGCCAGCAGCTTACAGGGGCTGAACGAGCAGTACTTC.

In the case of this clone: An end of the junction does not agree with germline; a read error may underlie this. Distinct nucleotide sequences in the sample also encode this CDR3. The J gene is TRBJ1-5, the V gene TRBV10-3; D unresolved. Germline V gives CDR1 ENHRY, CDR2 SYGVKD. CDR3 length: 14 amino acids. The CDR3 reads CAISEEEGYQPQHF. CDR3 DNA: TGTGCCATTAGTGAGGAGGAGGGCTATCAGCCCCAGCATTTT.

This chain connects TRBV10-3 to TRBJ2-1; D gene uncertain. Trimming stripped 1 base from V and 5 bases from J, with 18 bases between. CDR3 length: 17 residues. Germline values: CDR1 ENHRY, CDR2 SYGVKD. CDR3 DNA sequence: TGTGCCATCAGTGAGTATGGCCAGTGGTCACCCGACAATGAGCAGTTCTTC. Translation: CAISEYGQWSPDNEQFF.

This clone was seen more than once but under ten times. The CDR3: CASRHGVGQGNPTQYF. CDR3 nucleotide sequence: TGCGCCAGCAGACACGGCGTGGGGCAGGGAAACCCGACCCAGTACTTC. The chain combines TRBV4-1 with TRBJ2-5, with D possibly matching TRBD1 (5 bases). The CDR3 runs 16 residues. Looked up from germline, CDR1 is MGHRA and CDR2 is YSYEKL. The V gene lost 6 bases and the J gene lost 7 bases, with 24 bases spanning the gap.

CDR3 amino acids: CSVRGSGGAGTQYF. The CDR3 DNA sequence: TGCAGCGTTAGGGGTAGCGGGGGGGCCGGTACGCAGTATTTT. This chain joins TRBV29-1 and TRBJ2-3; TRBD2 aligns across 11 bases. V lost 5 bases, J lost 8 bases, and 9 bases stayed unmatched. Germline CDR1 and CDR2: SQVTM and ANQGSEA. The CDR3 extends over 14 amino acids.

The chain recombines TRBV4-2 with TRBJ2-1, with 9 bases aligning to TRBD2. The CDR3 sequence is 16 residues long. Trimming took 0 bases from V and 8 from J; bases not matched to a gene: 8. Germline lookup yields CDR1 LGHNA and CDR2 YNFKEQ. CDR3 in amino acids: CASSQDLRGGADEQFF. The CDR3 DNA reads TGTGCCAGCAGCCAAGATCTACGCGGGGGGGCCGATGAGCAGTTCTTC.

The rearrangement links TRBV7-9 to TRBJ2-1; 8 bases line up with TRBD2. V lost 5 bases to trimming and J lost 5 bases; unmatched junction nucleotides: 11. Germline V CDR1 and CDR2: SEHNR, FQNEAQ (reference sequence). This CDR3 spans 16 amino acids. The CDR3 coding sequence is TGTGCCAGCAGCCCGGCAAGCGGGGGTTCCGACAATGAGCAGTTCTTC. As protein: CASSPASGGSDNEQFF.

The genes are TRBV28 and TRBJ2-7, with 7 bases matching TRBD1. With V trimmed by 4 bases and J by 4 bases, 7 bases remained unmatched. CDR3 length: 14 amino acids. In germline, CDR1 is MDHEN, CDR2 SYDVKM. The CDR3 DNA sequence: TGTGCCAGCAGTTCGGTGGGACAGAGATACGAGCAGTACTTC. Translation gives CASSSVGQRYEQYF.

This chain connects TRBV13 to TRBJ1-2, with 10 bases matching TRBD1. After removal of 0 bases from V and 4 bases from J, the junction contained 5 bases not matched to a gene. Germline CDR1 and CDR2: PRHDT and FYEKMQ (reference sequence). The CDR3 is made up of 16 amino acids. The CDR3: CASSLGGTGVIYGYTF. The DNA for the CDR3 is TGTGCCAGCAGCTTAGGGGGGACAGGGGTTATCTATGGCTACACCTTC.

V gene TRBV7-9 combines with J gene TRBJ1-2, with TRBD1 matching 7 bases. The CDR3 loop spans 15 amino acids. Trimming cost V 1 base and J 6 bases; bases outside gene matches: 8. Germline V gene sequence: CDR1 SEHNR, CDR2 FQNEAQ (reference sequence). The CDR3 region has the DNA TGTGCCAGCAGCTTAGATCCACAGGGGTGGAATGGCTACACCTTC. Protein sequence: CASSLDPQGWNGYTF.

In DNA form, the CDR3 reads TGTGCCAGCGACGAACCCGGGACAGGGTCACCCCTCCACTTT. It is translated as CASDEPGTGSPLHF. The chain is built from TRBV2 and TRBJ1-6, with TRBD1 matching over 9 bases. Germline V gives CDR1 SNHLY, CDR2 FYNNEI. With V trimmed by 8 bases and J by 10 bases, 9 bases remained unmatched. This CDR3 has 14 residues.

This clone was recorded only once. The gene calls are TRBV7-9 and TRBJ2-2; 7 bases are shared with TRBD1. This CDR3 region has 15 residues. Germline values: CDR1 SEHNR, CDR2 FQNEAQ (reference sequence). After removal of 5 bases from V and 3 bases from J, the junction contained 6 bases not matched to a gene. In DNA, the CDR3 is TGTGCCAGCAGCCCGACAGGGAAATACACCGGGGAGCTGTTTTTT. Amino acids: CASSPTGKYTGELFF.

The chain employs TRBV2 and TRBJ2-7, with a possible D match to TRBD1 (5 bases). Trimming stripped 5 bases from V and 3 bases from J, with 17 bases between. CDR1 and CDR2 (germline): SNHLY, FYNNEI. CDR3 size: 15 residues. The CDR3 region has the DNA TGTGCCAGCAGTTTCACAAGCGACAGCGTCTACGAGCAGTACTTC. Amino acid sequence: CASSFTSDSVYEQYF.

The chain links TRBV4-2 to TRBJ2-5; 8 bases line up with TRBD2. In germline, CDR1 is LGHNA, CDR2 YNFKEQ. CDR3 size: 15 residues. V lost 1 base and J lost 5; bases outside the gene matches: 6. The CDR3 spells CASSQGGSGVETQYF. Here the CDR3 DNA reads TGTGCCAGCAGCCAAGGGGGTAGCGGGGTCGAGACCCAGTACTTC.

J is TRBJ2-7 and V is TRBV4-3; tentative D call: TRBD2 (6 bases). V gave up 2 bases and J gave up 4 bases, with 15 bases separating them. Germline V gene lookup returns CDR1 LGHNA and CDR2 YSLEER. The CDR3 spans 15 residues. CDR3 sequence reads: CASSQYGGTAYEQYF. CDR3 bases: TGCGCCAGCAGCCAATACGGAGGGACGGCTTACGAGCAGTACTTC.

The rearrangement links TRBV5-1 to TRBJ2-1, with D unclear. This CDR3 has 14 residues. V lost 0 bases and J lost 7, with 11 bases in between. Germline V gene data show CDR1 as SGHRS and CDR2 as YFSETQ. In DNA, the CDR3 is TGCGCCAGCAGCTTGGCCGGAGAGCCTAATGAGCAGTTCTTC. It specifies CASSLAGEPNEQFF.

The chain links TRBV6-5 to TRBJ2-7; the match to TRBD1 covers 7 bases. After removal of 5 bases from V and 1 base from J, the junction contained 8 bases not matched to a gene. Germline V CDR1 and CDR2: MNHEY, SVGAGI. The CDR3 is 15 residues long. The CDR3 is CASSPLTGSSYEQYF. As DNA, the CDR3 is TGTGCCAGCAGTCCGCTGACAGGGAGTTCCTACGAGCAGTACTTC.

The genes are TRBV10-3 and TRBJ2-2; 10 nucleotides align to TRBD2. The CDR3 is 17 amino acids. J gave up 7 bases and V 2 bases, and 10 bases lay outside the gene matches. Per germline, CDR1 ENHRY and CDR2 SYGVKD. The CDR3 DNA is TGTGCCATCAGTGAGACCCAGCGGGGGGGCATCGTCGGGGAGCTGTTTTTT. This translates into CAISETQRGGIVGELFF.

This clone was found once. The chain joins TRBV19 to TRBJ2-5; D might be TRBD2 (5 bases). This CDR3 is built from 16 residues. V lost 3 bases and J 7 bases, leaving 21 bases between the germline ends. The germline V gene has CDR1 LNHDA and CDR2 SQIVND (reference sequence). CDR3 bases: TGTGCCAGTAGTATCCTTCCCGGTGGGGAGTCGGGGACCCAGTACTTC. As protein: CASSILPGGESGTQYF.